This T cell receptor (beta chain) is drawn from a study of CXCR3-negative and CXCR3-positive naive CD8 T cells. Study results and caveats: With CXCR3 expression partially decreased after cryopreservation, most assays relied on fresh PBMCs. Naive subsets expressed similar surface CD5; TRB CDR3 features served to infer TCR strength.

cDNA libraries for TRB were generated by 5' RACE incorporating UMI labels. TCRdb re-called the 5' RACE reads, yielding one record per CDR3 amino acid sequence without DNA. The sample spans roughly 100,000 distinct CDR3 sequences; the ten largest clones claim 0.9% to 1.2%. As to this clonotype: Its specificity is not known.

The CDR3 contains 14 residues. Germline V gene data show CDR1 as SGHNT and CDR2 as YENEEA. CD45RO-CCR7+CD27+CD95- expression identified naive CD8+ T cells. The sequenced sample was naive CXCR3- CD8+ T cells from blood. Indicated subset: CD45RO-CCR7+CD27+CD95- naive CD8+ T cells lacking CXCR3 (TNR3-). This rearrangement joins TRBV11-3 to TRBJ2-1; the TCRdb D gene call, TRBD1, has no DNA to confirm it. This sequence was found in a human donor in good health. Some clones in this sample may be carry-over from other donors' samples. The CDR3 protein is CASSPVVGGQEQFF.